Each of the 17 T cell receptor beta chains below was sequenced from the same sample in a study of T-cell reconstitution after alpha-beta-depleted transplantation in children. Unique molecular identifiers were incorporated when the TCRbeta library was constructed. One entry per CDR3 protein results from TCRdb running MiXCR on the PCR reads. This table holds around 410,000 distinct CDR3 sequences, roughly 10% found once. The sequences come from PBMCs from the stem cell graft donor, collected from the stem cell graft. Every receptor here comes from a human donor who donated a stem cell graft to a child with acute myeloid leukemia.

This clonotype was counted a few times. The V call is TRBV20-1, the J call TRBJ1-4; weak D call: TRBD1 (6 bases). Germline V gene data show CDR1 as DFQATT and CDR2 as SNEGSKA (reference sequence). The CDR3 consists of 18 residues. Deletions cut 0 bases from V and 0 bases from J, with 17 bases between. This CDR3 is CSARDGQRYHSTNEKLFF. CDR3 DNA: TGCAGTGCTAGAGATGGACAGCGCTACCATTCAACTAATGAAAAACTGTTTTTT.

With regard to this clonotype: An end of the junction does not agree with germline; a read error may underlie this. The chain employs TRBV7-7 and TRBJ2-1; either TRBD1 or TRBD2 may fit D (5 bases each). Germline CDR1 is SSHAT and CDR2 is FNYEAQ (reference sequence). There are 16 residues in the CDR3. This chain's CDR3 is CASSPGTPRRPNEQFF. The CDR3, as DNA: TGTGCTAGCAGCCCAGGGACGCCGAGACGCCCAAATGAGCAGTTCTTC.

The sample holds a few counts of this clonotype. This rearrangement joins TRBV7-2 to TRBJ1-1; D gene uncertain. Germline V gene lookup returns CDR1 SGHTA and CDR2 FQGNSA. V was clipped by 4 bases and J by 10 bases, with 13 bases between them. This CDR3 has 12 residues. CDR3 nucleotide sequence: TGTGCCAGCAGCTCCTACCGTCTGGGAGCTTTCTTT. Translating it yields CASSSYRLGAFF. The full variable domain, its missing parts supplied by reference TRBV7-2 and TRBJ1-1, is GAGVSQSPSNKVTEKGKDVELRCDPISGHTALYWYRQSLGQGLEFLIYFQGNSAPDKSGLPSDRFSAERTGGSVSTLTIQRTQQEDSAVYLCASSSYRLGAFFGQGTRLTVV.

Of note for this clonotype: This may be a read error, as it is one base from a much larger clone. The chain joins TRBV5-1 to TRBJ2-1, with D maybe TRBD1 (6 bases). Germline V lookup: CDR1 SGHRS, CDR2 YFSETQ. The CDR3 is 15 residues long. The ends were cut back, 4 bases at V and 8 bases at J, with 19 bases in the middle. The CDR3 DNA sequence: TGCGCCAGCAGCCCGAGGGCGGACAGTAGCTATGAGCAGTTCTTC. This codes for CASSPRADSSYEQFF.

The CDR3 DNA reads TGTGCCTGGAGTTTCGGGGCTTCCTACAATGAGCAGTTCTTC. It translates to CAWSFGASYNEQFF. The V and J genes are TRBV30 and TRBJ2-1; D assignment may be TRBD1 or TRBD2 (5 bases each). There are 14 residues in the CDR3. Germline V gene sequence: CDR1 GTSNPN, CDR2 SVGIG (reference sequence). V was pared by 2 bases and J by 1 base, with 9 bases between. Complete variable domain (other parts from reference TRBV30 and TRBJ2-1): SQTIHQWPATLVQPVGSPLSLECTVEGTSNPNLYWYRQAAGRGLQLLFYSVGIGQISSEVPQNLSASRPQDRQFILSSKKLLLSDSGFYLCAWSFGASYNEQFFGPGTRLTVL.

There are a few counts of this clonotype. V and J are TRBV7-2 and TRBJ2-7; D perhaps matches TRBD2 (6 bases). The germline gives CDR1 SGHTA, CDR2 FQGNSA. This CDR3 has 15 residues. V was pared by 4 bases and J by 3 bases, with 16 bases between. The DNA of the CDR3 is TGTGCCAGCAGCTCTGCCCCGGGAGAGGTCTACGAGCAGTACTTC. Translated, it gives CASSSAPGEVYEQYF.

The genes are TRBV6-1 and TRBJ1-1; tentatively, D is TRBD1 (6 bases). The CDR3 sequence is 14 residues long. In germline, CDR1 is MNHNS, CDR2 SASEGT. V lost 10 bases and J lost 5, with 20 bases in between. The CDR3 region has the DNA TGTGCCACGGGGGGCCGGGATGGTCTAACTGAAGCTTTCTTT. Translated: CATGGRDGLTEAFF.

V is TRBV9 and J is TRBJ1-4; the D gene is possibly TRBD1 (6 bases). Germline CDR1 and CDR2: SGDLS and YYNGEE. This CDR3 has 15 amino acids. The germline V and J ends were trimmed by 3 bases and 3 bases, with 12 bases remaining between them. CDR3 in amino acids: CASSGFQGPNEKLFF. In nucleotides, the CDR3 is TGTGCCAGCAGCGGGTTTCAGGGGCCTAATGAAAAACTGTTTTTT.

In its sample, this clonotype was seen many times. The genes are TRBV5-1 and TRBJ2-3; either TRBD1 or TRBD2 may fit D (5 bases each). Trimming took 2 bases from V and 4 from J, leaving 11 bases between them. CDR1 is SGHRS, CDR2 YFSETQ, per germline. This CDR3 comprises 14 residues. DNA of the CDR3: TGCGCCAGCAGCTTATACCGGGACGCAGATACGCAGTATTTT. It yields the protein CASSLYRDADTQYF.

A few counts support this clonotype. The chain has TRBV2 and TRBJ2-3; D unresolved. Trimming removed 1 base at V and 7 bases at J, with 0 bases between. This CDR3 spans 10 amino acids. Germline CDR1 SNHLY, CDR2 FYNNEI. Here the CDR3 DNA reads TGTGCCAGCAGTGAAGATACGCAGTATTTT. Encoded protein: CASSEDTQYF.

A few counts support this clonotype. The CDR3 loop reads CASSLSRLGTGELFF. DNA of the CDR3: TGTGCCAGCAGCTTGAGCAGGCTGGGCACCGGGGAGCTGTTTTTT. The chain links TRBV7-2 to TRBJ2-2; D unclear. The CDR3 is made up of 15 amino acids. Trimming cost V 3 bases and J 4 bases, with 12 bases left between them. Per germline, CDR1 SGHTA and CDR2 FQGNSA.

This clonotype was detected many times. The gene calls are TRBV2 and TRBJ1-2; D uncertain. CDR1 and CDR2 from the germline V gene are SNHLY and FYNNEI. CDR3 size: 13 residues. With 4 bases removed from V and 5 bases from J, the gap between germline ends came to 11 bases. DNA of the CDR3: TGTGCCAGCAGTGGGCAGGTATATTATGGCTACACCTTC. Encoded protein: CASSGQVYYGYTF.

This chain connects TRBV5-1 to TRBJ2-7, with 9 bases aligning to TRBD1. CDR3 length: 14 residues. The trim removed 0 bases at V and 6 bases at J, leaving 4 bases unmatched. Germline V gene data show CDR1 as SGHRS and CDR2 as YFSETQ. The CDR3 here is CASSLEGQGSEQYF. DNA of the CDR3: TGCGCCAGCAGCTTGGAGGGACAGGGTAGCGAGCAGTACTTC.

This clonotype was seen ten or more times. The chain has TRBV11-2 and TRBJ2-1, with 10 bases matching TRBD2. V was clipped by 2 bases and J by 7 bases; unmatched bases: 2. Germline-derived CDR1 and CDR2 are SGHAT and FQNNGV. CDR3 length equals 14 residues. Written as DNA, the CDR3 is TGTGCCAGCAGCTTACTAGCGGGAGTGAATGAGCAGTTCTTC. This gives the protein CASSLLAGVNEQFF.

This clonotype was counted at least ten times. The genes are TRBV29-1 and TRBJ1-1, with a possible D match to TRBD1 (6 bases). Germline assignment: CDR1 SQVTM and CDR2 ANQGSEA. The ends were cut back, 6 bases at V and 1 base at J, with 12 bases in the middle. The CDR3 spans 13 residues. Here the CDR3 reads CSVSLRGNTEAFF. The CDR3 bases are TGCAGCGTGAGCCTCAGGGGGAACACTGAAGCTTTCTTT. Full variable domain (rest looked up from reference TRBV29-1 and TRBJ1-1): SAVISQKPSRDICQRGTSLTIQCQVDSQVTMMFWYRQQPGQSLTLIATANQGSEATYESGFVIDKFPISRPNLTFSTLTVSNMSPEDSSIYLCSVSLRGNTEAFFGQGTRLTVV.

This clonotype was observed many times. The V and J genes are TRBV12-3 or TRBV12-4 and TRBJ1-3; no definite D call. Between the trimmed V and J ends, which lost 5 bases and 0 bases, there was a span of 5 bases. The CDR3 contains 13 residues. Here the CDR3 reads CASSLSSGNTIYF. CDR3 bases: TGTGCCAGCAGTCTCAGCTCTGGAAACACCATATATTTT.

This clonotype was counted only a few times. This chain connects TRBV5-1 to TRBJ2-1, with a possible D match to TRBD1 (5 bases). V gave up 0 bases and J gave up 5 bases, with 9 bases separating them. The CDR3 contains 14 residues. CDR1 is SGHRS and CDR2 is YFSETQ in the germline V gene. As DNA, the CDR3 is TGCGCCAGCAGCTTGGCAGGGTTCAACAATGAGCAGTTCTTC. As protein: CASSLAGFNNEQFF.